Reported below is one T cell receptor (beta chain). Its specificity is not known. The donors were part of the validation cohort of roughly 130 subjects. That cohort was separate from the first cohort, which comprised 666 subjects. The assay was immunoSEQ multiplex PCR, and TCRdb's table has in-frame clones only and misses some. The table shows about 88,000 clones, with 95% to 98% occurring only once. This record comes from a study of cytomegalovirus exposure and HLA in healthy donors. In germline, CDR1 is MDHEN, CDR2 SYDVKM. This CDR3 comprises 15 residues. The trim removed 7 bases at V and 5 bases at J, leaving 11 bases unmatched. Findings of the study overall: Rarity held for most TCR sequences, but there were some public TCRs that occurred in many donors. In the 120 validation repertoires, under 95% of cluster scores exceeded 0, per a later analysis.

Sample: PBMCs. The chain recombines TRBV28 with TRBJ1-5, with TRBD1 matching 7 bases. This receptor was taken from a man in his late teens or twenties in good health and CMV-seronegative. The CDR3 DNA reads as TGTGCCAGCACCTCGTCCGGGACAGTGGATCAGCCCCAGCATTTT. Translating it yields CASTSSGTVDQPQHF.